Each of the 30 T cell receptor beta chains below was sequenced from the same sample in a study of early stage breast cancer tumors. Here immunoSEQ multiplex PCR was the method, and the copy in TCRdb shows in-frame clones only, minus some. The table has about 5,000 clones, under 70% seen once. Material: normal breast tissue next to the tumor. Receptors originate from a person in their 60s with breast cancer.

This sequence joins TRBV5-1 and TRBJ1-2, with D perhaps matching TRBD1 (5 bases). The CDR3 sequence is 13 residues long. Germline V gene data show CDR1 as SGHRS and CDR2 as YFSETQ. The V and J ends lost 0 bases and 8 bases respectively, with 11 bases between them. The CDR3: CASSLAPEGGYTF. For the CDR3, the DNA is TGCGCCAGCAGCTTGGCCCCCGAGGGGGGCTACACCTTC.

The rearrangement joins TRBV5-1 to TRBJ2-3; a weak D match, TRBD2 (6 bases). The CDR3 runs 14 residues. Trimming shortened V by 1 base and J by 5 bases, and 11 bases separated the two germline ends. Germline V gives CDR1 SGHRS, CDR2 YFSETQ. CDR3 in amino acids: CASSLNAGIDTQYF. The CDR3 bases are TGCGCCAGCAGCTTGAACGCGGGAATAGATACGCAGTATTTT.

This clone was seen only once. The CDR3, as DNA: TGTGCCAGCAGTGAGGAGGGTAGCGGGAGAAATGAGCAGTTCTTC. Translated, it gives CASSEEGSGRNEQFF. This sequence joins TRBV6-1 and TRBJ2-1; TRBD2 matches at 9 bases. V lost 3 bases to trimming and J lost 7 bases; unmatched junction nucleotides: 7. Germline values: CDR1 MNHNS, CDR2 SASEGT. The CDR3 loop spans 15 amino acids.

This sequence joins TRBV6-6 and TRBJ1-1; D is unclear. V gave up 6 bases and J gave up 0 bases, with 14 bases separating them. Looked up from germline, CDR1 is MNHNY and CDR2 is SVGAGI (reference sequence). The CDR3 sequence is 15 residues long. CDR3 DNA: TGTGCCAGCAGGCCCCAACAGAGTATGAACACTGAAGCTTTCTTT. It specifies CASRPQQSMNTEAFF.

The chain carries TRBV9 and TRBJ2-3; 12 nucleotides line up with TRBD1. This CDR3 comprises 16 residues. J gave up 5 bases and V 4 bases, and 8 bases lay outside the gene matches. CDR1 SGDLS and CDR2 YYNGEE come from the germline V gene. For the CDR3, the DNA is TGTGCCAGCAGCCCCCGGGACAGGGGGCAGGGAGATACGCAGTATTTT. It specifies CASSPRDRGQGDTQYF.

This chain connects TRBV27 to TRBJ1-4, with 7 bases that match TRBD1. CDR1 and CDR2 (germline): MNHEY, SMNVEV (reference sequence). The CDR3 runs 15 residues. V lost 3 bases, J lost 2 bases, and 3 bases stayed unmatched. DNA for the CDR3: TGTGCCAGCAGTTTTGACAGGGAGACTAATGAAAAACTGTTTTTT. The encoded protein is CASSFDRETNEKLFF. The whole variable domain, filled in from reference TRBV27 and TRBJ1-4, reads EAQVTQNPRYLITVTGKKLTVTCSQNMNHEYMSWYRQDPGLGLRQIYYSMNVEVTDKGDVPEGYKVSRKEKRNFPLILESPSPNQTSLYFCASSFDRETNEKLFFGSGTQLSVL.

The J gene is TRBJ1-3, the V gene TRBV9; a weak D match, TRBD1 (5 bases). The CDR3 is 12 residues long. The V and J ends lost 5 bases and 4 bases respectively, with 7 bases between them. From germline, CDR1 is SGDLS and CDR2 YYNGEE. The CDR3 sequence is CASRGVGNTIYF. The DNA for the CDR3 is TGTGCCAGCAGAGGGGTAGGAAACACCATATATTTT. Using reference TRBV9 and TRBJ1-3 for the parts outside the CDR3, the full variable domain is DSGVTQTPKHLITATGQRVTLRCSPRSGDLSVYWYQQSLDQGLQFLIQYYNGEERAKGNILERFSAQQFPDLHSELNLSSLELGDSALYFCASRGVGNTIYFGEGSWLTVV.

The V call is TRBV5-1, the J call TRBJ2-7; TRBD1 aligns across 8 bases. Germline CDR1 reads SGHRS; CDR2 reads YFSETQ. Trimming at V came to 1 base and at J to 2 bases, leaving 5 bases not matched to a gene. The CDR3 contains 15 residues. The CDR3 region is CASSLLGGQAYEQYF. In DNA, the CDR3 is TGCGCCAGCAGCTTGTTGGGGGGACAGGCCTACGAGCAGTACTTC.

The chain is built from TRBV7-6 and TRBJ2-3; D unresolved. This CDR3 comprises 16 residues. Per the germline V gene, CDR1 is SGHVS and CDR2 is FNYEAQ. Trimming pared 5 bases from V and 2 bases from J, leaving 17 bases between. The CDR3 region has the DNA TGTGCCAGCAGCGGCGAAGGAGTCTCGATCACAGATACGCAGTATTTT. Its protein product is CASSGEGVSITDTQYF.

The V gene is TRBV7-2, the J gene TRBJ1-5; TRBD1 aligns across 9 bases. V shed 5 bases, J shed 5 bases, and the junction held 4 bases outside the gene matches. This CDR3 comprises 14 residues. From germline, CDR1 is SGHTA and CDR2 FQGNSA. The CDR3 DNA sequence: TGTGCCAGCAGCCTTTGGACAGGGGATCAGCCCCAGCATTTT. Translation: CASSLWTGDQPQHF.

CDR3 coding DNA: TGTGCCAGTAGTACGAGCGGGGGCGGGACAGATACGCAGTATTTT. Its protein product is CASSTSGGGTDTQYF. This chain joins TRBV19 and TRBJ2-3, with 8 nucleotides matching TRBD2. The length of the CDR3 is 15 residues. Germline V gene data show CDR1 as LNHDA and CDR2 as SQIVND (reference sequence). Trimming at V came to 4 bases and at J to 3 bases, leaving 6 bases not matched to a gene.

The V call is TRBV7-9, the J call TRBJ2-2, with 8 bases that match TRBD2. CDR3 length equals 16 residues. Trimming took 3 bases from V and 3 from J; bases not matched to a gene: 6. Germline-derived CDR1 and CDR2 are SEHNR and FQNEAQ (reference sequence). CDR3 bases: TGTGCCAGCAGCTTCGGACGGGGGGGTGACACCGGGGAGCTGTTTTTT. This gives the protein CASSFGRGGDTGELFF.

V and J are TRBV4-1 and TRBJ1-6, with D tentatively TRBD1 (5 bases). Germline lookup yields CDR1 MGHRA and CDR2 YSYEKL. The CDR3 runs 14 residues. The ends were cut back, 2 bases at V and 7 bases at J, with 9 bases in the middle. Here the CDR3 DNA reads TGCGCCAGCAGCCAACCAGGGAACAATTCACCCCTCCACTTT. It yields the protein CASSQPGNNSPLHF.

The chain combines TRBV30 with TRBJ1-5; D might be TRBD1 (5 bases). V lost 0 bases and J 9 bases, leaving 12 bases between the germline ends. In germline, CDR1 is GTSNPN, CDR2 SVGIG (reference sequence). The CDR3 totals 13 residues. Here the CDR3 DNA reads TGTGCCTGGAGTGTGGAGAGGGGAGGGCCCCAGCATTTT. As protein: CAWSVERGGPQHF. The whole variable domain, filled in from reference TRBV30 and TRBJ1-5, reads SQTIHQWPATLVQPVGSPLSLECTVEGTSNPNLYWYRQAAGRGLQLLFYSVGIGQISSEVPQNLSASRPQDRQFILSSKKLLLSDSGFYLCAWSVERGGPQHFGDGTRLSIL.

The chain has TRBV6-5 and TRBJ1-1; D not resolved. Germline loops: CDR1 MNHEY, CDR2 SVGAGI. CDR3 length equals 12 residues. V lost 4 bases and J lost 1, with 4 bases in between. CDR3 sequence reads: CASSFQNTEAFF. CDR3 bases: TGTGCCAGCAGTTTCCAGAACACTGAAGCTTTCTTT.

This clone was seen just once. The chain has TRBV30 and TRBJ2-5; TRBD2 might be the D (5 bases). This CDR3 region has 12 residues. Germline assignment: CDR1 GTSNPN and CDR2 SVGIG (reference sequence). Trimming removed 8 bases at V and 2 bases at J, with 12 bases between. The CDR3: CALYGGQETQYF. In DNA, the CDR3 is TGTGCCCTATATGGAGGACAAGAGACCCAGTACTTC. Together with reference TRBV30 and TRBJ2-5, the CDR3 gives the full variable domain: SQTIHQWPATLVQPVGSPLSLECTVEGTSNPNLYWYRQAAGRGLQLLFYSVGIGQISSEVPQNLSASRPQDRQFILSSKKLLLSDSGFYLCALYGGQETQYFGPGTRLLVL.

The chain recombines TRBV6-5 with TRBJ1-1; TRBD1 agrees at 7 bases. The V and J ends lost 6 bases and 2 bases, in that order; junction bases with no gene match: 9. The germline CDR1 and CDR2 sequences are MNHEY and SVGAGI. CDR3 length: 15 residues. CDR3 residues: CASSQGGTVNTEAFF. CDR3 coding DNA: TGTGCCAGCAGCCAGGGAGGGACAGTAAACACTGAAGCTTTCTTT.

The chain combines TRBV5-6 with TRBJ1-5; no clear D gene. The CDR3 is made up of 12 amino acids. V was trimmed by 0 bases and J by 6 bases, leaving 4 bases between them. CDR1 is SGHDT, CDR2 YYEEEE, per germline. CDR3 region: CASSLVGQPQHF. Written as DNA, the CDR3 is TGTGCCAGCAGCTTGGTCGGTCAGCCCCAGCATTTT.

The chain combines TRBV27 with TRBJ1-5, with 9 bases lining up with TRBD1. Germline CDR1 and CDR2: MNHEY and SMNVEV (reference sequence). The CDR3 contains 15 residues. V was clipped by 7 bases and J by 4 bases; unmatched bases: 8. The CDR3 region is CASKLGQGPNQPQHF. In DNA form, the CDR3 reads TGTGCCAGCAAACTCGGACAGGGGCCAAATCAGCCCCAGCATTTT.

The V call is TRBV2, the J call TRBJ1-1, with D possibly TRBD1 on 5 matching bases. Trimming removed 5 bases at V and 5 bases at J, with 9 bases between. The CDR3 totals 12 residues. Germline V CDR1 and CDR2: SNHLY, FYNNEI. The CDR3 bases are TGTGCCAGCAGTAGGGGAAGGACTGAAGCTTTCTTT. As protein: CASSRGRTEAFF.

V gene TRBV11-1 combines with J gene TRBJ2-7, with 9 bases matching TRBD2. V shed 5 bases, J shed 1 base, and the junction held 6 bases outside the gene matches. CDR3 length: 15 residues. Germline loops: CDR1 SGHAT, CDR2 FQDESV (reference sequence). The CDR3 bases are TGTGCCAGCAGCGCGACTAGCGGAAGTTCCTACGAGCAGTACTTC. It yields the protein CASSATSGSSYEQYF.

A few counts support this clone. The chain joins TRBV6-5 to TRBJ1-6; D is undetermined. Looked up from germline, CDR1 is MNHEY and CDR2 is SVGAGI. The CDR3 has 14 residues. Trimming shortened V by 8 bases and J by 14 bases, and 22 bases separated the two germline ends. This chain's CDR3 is CASQNSASSSALHF. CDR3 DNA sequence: TGTGCCAGCCAAAATTCGGCCAGCTCTTCGGCCCTCCACTTT.

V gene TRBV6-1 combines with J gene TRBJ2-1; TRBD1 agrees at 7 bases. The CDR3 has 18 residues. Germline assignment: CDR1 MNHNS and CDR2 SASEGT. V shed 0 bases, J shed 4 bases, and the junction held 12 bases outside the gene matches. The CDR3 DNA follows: TGTGCCAGCAGTGAAGCGCTTTCCGGGACAGTAATTTACAATGAGCAGTTCTTC. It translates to CASSEALSGTVIYNEQFF.

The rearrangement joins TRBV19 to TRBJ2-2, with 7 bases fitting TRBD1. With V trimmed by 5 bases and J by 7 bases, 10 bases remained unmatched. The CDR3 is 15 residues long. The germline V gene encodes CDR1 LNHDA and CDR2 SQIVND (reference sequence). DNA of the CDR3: TGTGCCAGTAGTCCCAGGGGGTACCGGGGCGGGGAGCTGTTTTTT. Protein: CASSPRGYRGGELFF. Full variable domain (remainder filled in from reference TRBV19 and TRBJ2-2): DGGITQSPKYLFRKEGQNVTLSCEQNLNHDAMYWYRQDPGQGLRLIYYSQIVNDFQKGDIAEGYSVSREKKESFPLTVTSAQKNPTAFYLCASSPRGYRGGELFFGEGSRLTVL.

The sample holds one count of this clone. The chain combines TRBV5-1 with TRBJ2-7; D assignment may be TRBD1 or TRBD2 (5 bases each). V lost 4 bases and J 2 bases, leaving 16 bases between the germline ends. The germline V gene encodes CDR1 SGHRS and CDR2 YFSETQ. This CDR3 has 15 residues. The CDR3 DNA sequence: TGCGCCAGCAGCCCGACCGGGGACCCGGCCTACGAGCAGTACTTC. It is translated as CASSPTGDPAYEQYF.

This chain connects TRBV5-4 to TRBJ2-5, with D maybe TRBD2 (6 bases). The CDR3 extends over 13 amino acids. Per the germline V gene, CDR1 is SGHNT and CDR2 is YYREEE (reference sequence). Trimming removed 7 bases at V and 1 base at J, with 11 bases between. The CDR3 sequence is CASRLGGQETQYF. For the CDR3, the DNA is TGTGCCAGCCGGTTGGGGGGCCAAGAGACCCAGTACTTC.

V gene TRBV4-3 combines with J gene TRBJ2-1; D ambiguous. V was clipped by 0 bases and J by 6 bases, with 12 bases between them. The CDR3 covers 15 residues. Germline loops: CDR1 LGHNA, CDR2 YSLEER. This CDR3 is CASSQDLWRRNEQFF. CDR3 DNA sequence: TGCGCCAGCAGCCAAGATCTTTGGCGTCGCAATGAGCAGTTCTTC.

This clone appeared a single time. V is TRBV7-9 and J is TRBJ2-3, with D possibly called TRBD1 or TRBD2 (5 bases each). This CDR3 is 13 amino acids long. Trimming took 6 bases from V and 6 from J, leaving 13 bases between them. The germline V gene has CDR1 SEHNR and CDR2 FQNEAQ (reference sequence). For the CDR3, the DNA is TGTGCCAGCAGTACCGGGACCTTGGATACGCAGTATTTT. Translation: CASSTGTLDTQYF.

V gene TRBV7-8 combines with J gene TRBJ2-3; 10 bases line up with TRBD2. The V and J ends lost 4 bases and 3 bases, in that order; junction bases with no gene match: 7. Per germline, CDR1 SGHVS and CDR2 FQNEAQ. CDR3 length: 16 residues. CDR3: CASSSLAGGGTDTQYF. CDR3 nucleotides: TGTGCCAGCAGCTCTTTAGCGGGGGGCGGGACAGATACGCAGTATTTT.

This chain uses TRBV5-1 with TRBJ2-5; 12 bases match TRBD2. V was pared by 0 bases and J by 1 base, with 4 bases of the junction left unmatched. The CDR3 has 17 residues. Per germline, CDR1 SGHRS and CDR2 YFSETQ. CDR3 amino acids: CASSLGLAGDTQETQYF. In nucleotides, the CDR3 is TGCGCCAGCAGCTTGGGACTAGCGGGAGATACCCAAGAGACCCAGTACTTC.